Here is one TCR beta chain with its context. As yet, its antigen is unknown. Samples were taken several times over chemoradiotherapy. The data belong to a study of chemoradiotherapy in HPV16-positive cancers. Study background: Functional T-cell assays on a couple of HPV16-positive patients' cells defined candidate HPV-specific clones and common TCR motifs.

CDR3 length: 15 amino acids. Trimming cost V 4 bases and J 4 bases; bases outside gene matches: 5. Germline values: CDR1 SGHRS, CDR2 YFSETQ. The table came from immunoSEQ multiplex PCR; TCRdb's copy has only in-frame clones and leaves some out. Found here are roughly 13,000 clones, 65% to 85% of them singletons; the top ten hold about 10%. Study-wide findings and caveats: During treatment, candidate HPV-specific clones and E7-related motifs expanded in tumor. Only a couple of HPV16-positive patients supplied the functional HPV-specificity definition.

The chain couples TRBV5-1 to TRBJ2-7; 13 bases match TRBD2. The biological material was taken from a patient who underwent chemoradiotherapy. This receptor was taken from a human donor with HPV-associated anogenital cancer. CDR3 loop: CASSPGTSGIYEQYF. CDR3 sequence (DNA): TGCGCCAGCAGCCCCGGGACTAGCGGGATTTACGAGCAGTACTTC.